One sample yielded the 3 T cell receptor beta chains listed below, sequenced in a study of CD8 T cells in Susac syndrome. When the RNA was reverse transcribed, random hexamers were used with an input of about 0.5 to 1 ug. TCRdb reanalysed the immunoSEQ multiplex PCR reads using MiXCR and keeps one entry per CDR3 protein. This table has 140,000 or so distinct CDR3 sequences, roughly 94% appearing once. The sequenced sample consisted of CD4+ T cells from PBMCs. The receptors derive from a human donor in good health.

J is TRBJ2-5 and V is TRBV10-1; D possibly corresponds to TRBD1 (5 bases). The CDR3 has 14 amino acids. CDR1 is WNHNN and CDR2 is SYGVQD in the germline V gene (reference sequence). The V end lost 3 bases, the J end lost 0 bases, and 8 bases lay between the germline ends. This CDR3 reads CASSDPGYQETQYF. The CDR3 DNA sequence: TGCGCCAGCAGTGACCCAGGGTACCAAGAGACCCAGTACTTC.

The chain combines TRBV6-1 with TRBJ2-2, with 9 bases lining up with TRBD1. The CDR3 contains 14 residues. The trim removed 10 bases at V and 6 bases at J, leaving 9 bases unmatched. Germline-derived CDR1 and CDR2 are MNHNS and SASEGT. CDR3 DNA sequence: TGTGCCACCTCGGGACAGGGAGTTGCCGGGGAGCTGTTTTTT. Its protein product is CATSGQGVAGELFF.

The sample holds one count of this clonotype. The chain links TRBV20-1 to TRBJ2-7; 9 bases align to TRBD2. The germline V gene has CDR1 DFQATT and CDR2 SNEGSKA (reference sequence). V was pared by 0 bases and J by 1 base, with 7 bases of the junction left unmatched. The CDR3 is 16 residues long. The CDR3 coding sequence is TGCAGTGCTAGAGATCCCCTTAGCGGGAGTTCCTACGAGCAGTACTTC. Translation: CSARDPLSGSSYEQYF.